This TCR beta chain came from a study of pediatric ulcerative colitis. V was cut by 2 bases and J by 0 bases, with 12 bases left in between. CDR3 size: 16 residues. Germline V gene data show CDR1 as SGHTS and CDR2 as YDEGEE. Findings of the study overall: Two rectal CDR3 clonotypes occurred in all ulcerative colitis patients.

The table came from immunoSEQ multiplex PCR; TCRdb's copy has only in-frame clones and leaves some out. Of fewer than 40,000 clones listed, over 65% were seen once; the top ten hold roughly 25%. Comments on this clone: Its target is unknown.

The chain joins TRBV5-8 to TRBJ1-5; no reliable D call. Sequencing was done on a sample of blood. The receptor was isolated from a girl aged 5-17 years with moderate ulcerative colitis. The CDR3 spells CASSFLTDISNQPQHF. The CDR3 region has the DNA TGTGCCAGCAGCTTTTTAACGGATATTAGCAATCAGCCCCAGCATTTT.